This T cell receptor (beta chain) emerged from a study of blood T cell repertoires in COVID-19. Study as a whole: Nucleic acid was either cDNA or gDNA, and it came from T cells, B-cell-depleted T cells, or PBMCs.

Produced via immunoSEQ multiplex PCR; TCRdb's table is partial and in-frame only. Among 140,000 to 150,000 clones listed, roughly 88% were seen once. Germline V CDR1 and CDR2: SGHNT, YYREEE (reference sequence). There are 14 residues in the CDR3. Deletions cut 3 bases from V and 1 base from J, with 8 bases between. This receptor was taken from a woman between 45 and 65 years old with acute or convalescent COVID-19. The material sequenced was peripheral blood. The chain employs TRBV5-4 and TRBJ2-1, with a tentative D call TRBD2 (5 bases). The CDR3 is CASSSAGSYNEQFF. The CDR3 bases are TGTGCCAGCAGCTCCGCGGGTTCCTACAATGAGCAGTTCTTC.